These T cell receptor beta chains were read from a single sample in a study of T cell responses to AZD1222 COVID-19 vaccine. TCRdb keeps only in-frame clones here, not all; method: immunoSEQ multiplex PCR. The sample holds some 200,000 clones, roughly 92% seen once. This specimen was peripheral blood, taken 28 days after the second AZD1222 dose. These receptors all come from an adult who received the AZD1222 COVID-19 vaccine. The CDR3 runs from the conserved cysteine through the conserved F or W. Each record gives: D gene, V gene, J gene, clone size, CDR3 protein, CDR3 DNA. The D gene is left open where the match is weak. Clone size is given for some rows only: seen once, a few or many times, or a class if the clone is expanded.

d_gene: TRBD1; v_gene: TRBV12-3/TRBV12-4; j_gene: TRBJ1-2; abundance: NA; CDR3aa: CASSVGTEGYTF; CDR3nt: TGTGCCAGCAGTGTGGGGACAGAAGGCTACACCTTC
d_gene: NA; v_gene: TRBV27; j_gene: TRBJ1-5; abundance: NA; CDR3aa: CASSFRGNQPQHF; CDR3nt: TGTGCCAGCAGTTTCAGGGGCAATCAGCCCCAGCATTTT
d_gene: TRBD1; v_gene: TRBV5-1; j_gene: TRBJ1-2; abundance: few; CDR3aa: CASSPGQGYGYTF; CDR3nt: TGCGCCAGCAGCCCGGGACAGGGCTATGGCTACACCTTC
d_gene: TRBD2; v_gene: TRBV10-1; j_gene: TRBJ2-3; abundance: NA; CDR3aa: CASSADSGGLSDTQYF; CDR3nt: TGCGCCAGCAGTGCGGATAGCGGGGGGCTATCAGATACGCAGTATTTT
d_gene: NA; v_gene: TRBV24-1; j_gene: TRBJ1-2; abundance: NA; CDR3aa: CATSEGTNYGYTF; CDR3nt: TGTGCCACCAGTGAAGGGACTAACTATGGCTACACCTTC
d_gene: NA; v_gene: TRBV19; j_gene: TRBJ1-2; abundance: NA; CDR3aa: CASHPSQAPANYGYTF; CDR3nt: TGTGCCAGCCATCCTAGTCAGGCCCCAGCTAACTATGGCTACACCTTC
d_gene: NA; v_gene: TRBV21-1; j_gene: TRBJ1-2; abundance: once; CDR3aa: CASSFPSAGRGGYTF; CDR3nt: TGTGCCAGCAGCTTCCCAAGTGCTGGCAGGGGTGGCTACACCTTC
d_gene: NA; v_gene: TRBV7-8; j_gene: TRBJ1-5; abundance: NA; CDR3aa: CASTPTAVVVRLQPQHF; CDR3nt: TGTGCCAGCACCCCGACGGCAGTTGTTGTTAGGTTGCAGCCCCAGCATTTT
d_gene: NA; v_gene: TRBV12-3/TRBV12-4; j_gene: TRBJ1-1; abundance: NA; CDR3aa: CASSFPGTEAFF; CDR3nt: TGTGCCAGCAGTTTTCCGGGGACTGAAGCTTTCTTT
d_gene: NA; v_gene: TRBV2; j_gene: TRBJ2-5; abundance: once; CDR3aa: CASRAVEQETQYF; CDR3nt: TGTGCCAGCAGGGCCGTCGAGCAAGAGACCCAGTACTTC
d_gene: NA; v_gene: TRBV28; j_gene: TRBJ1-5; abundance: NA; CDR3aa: CASRQGTGSNQPQHF; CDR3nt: TGTGCCAGCAGGCAAGGGACGGGGAGCAATCAGCCCCAGCATTTT
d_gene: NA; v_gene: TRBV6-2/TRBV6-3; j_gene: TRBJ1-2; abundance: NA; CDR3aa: CASSYFYGYTF; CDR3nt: TGTGCCAGCAGTTATTTCTATGGCTACACCTTC
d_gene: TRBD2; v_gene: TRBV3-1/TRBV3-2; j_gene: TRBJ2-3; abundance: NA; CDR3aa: CASSQAGGGRDTQYF; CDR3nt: TGTGCCAGCAGCCAAGCCGGCGGGGGGAGGGATACGCAGTATTTT
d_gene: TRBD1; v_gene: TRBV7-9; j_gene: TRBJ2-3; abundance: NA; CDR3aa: CASSLVRNRGPDTQYF; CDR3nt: TGTGCCAGCAGCTTGGTTAGGAACAGGGGGCCGGATACGCAGTATTTT
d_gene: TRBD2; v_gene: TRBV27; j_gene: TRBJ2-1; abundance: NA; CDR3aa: CASSLGASGVSSYNEQFF; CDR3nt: TGTGCCAGCAGCCTCGGCGCTAGCGGGGTAAGCTCCTACAATGAGCAGTTCTTC
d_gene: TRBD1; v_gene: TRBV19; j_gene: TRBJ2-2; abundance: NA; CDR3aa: CASSPTGVNTGELFF; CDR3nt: TGTGCCAGTAGTCCTACAGGGGTGAACACCGGGGAGCTGTTTTTT
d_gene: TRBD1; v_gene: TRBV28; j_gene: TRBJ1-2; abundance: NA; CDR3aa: CASSDRDSMIYGYTF; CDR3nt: TGTGCCAGCAGTGACCGGGACAGCATGATCTATGGCTACACCTTC
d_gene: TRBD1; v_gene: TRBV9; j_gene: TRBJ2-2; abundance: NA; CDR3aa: CASWSGDRGNTGELFF; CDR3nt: TGTGCCAGCTGGAGCGGGGACAGGGGGAACACCGGGGAGCTGTTTTTT
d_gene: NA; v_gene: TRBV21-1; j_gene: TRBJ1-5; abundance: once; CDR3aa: CASSKGGRGVNQPQHF; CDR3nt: TGTGCCAGCAGCAAAGGAGGTAGGGGGGTCAATCAGCCCCAGCATTTT
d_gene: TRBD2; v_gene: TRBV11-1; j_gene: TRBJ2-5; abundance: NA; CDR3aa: CASSWGGGAVETQYF; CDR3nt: TGTGCCAGCAGCTGGGGCGGGGGGGCCGTAGAGACCCAGTACTTC
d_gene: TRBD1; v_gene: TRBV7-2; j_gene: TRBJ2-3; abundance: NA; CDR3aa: CASSLRRGGSTDTQYF; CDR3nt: TGTGCCAGCAGCTTAAGACGAGGGGGCTCCACAGATACGCAGTATTTT
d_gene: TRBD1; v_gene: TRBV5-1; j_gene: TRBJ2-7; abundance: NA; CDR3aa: CASSLSWGTAQYEQYF; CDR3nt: TGCGCCAGCAGCTTGTCCTGGGGGACAGCTCAATACGAGCAGTACTTC
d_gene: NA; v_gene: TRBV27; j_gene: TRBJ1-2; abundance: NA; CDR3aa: CASSAGTAHRGYTF; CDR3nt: TGTGCCAGCAGTGCCGGGACGGCTCATAGGGGCTACACCTTC
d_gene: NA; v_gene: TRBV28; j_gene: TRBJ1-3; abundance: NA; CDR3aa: CASSTGTTRGNTIYF; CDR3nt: TGTGCCAGCAGCACCGGGACTACGCGGGGAAACACCATATATTTT
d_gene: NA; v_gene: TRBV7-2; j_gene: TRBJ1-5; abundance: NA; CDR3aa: CASSEIGTGLNQPQHF; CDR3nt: TGTGCCAGCAGCGAGATTGGGACGGGACTTAATCAGCCCCAGCATTTT
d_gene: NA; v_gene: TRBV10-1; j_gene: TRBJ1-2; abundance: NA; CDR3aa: CASTTRRFYGYTF; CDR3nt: TGCGCCAGCACCACCCGGAGGTTCTATGGCTACACCTTC
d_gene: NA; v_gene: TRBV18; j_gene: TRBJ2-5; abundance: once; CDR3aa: CASSPFNSQGGWTQYF; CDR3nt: TGTGCCAGCTCACCCTTCAATTCTCAGGGCGGGTGGACCCAGTACTTC
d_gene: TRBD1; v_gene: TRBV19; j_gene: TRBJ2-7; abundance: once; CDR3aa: CASSIETGGYEQYF; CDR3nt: TGTGCCAGTAGTATAGAGACAGGGGGCTACGAGCAGTACTTC
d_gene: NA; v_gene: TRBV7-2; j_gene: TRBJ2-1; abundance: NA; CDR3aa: CASSLLKISNEQFF; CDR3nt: TGTGCCAGCAGCTTACTTAAGATCTCCAATGAGCAGTTCTTC
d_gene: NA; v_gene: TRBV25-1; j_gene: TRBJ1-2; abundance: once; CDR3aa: CASIGTLRDGYTF; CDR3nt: TGTGCCAGCATCGGCACACTCAGGGATGGCTACACCTTC
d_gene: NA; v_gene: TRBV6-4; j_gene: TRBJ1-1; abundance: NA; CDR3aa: CVSSSDRNTEAFF; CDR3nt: TGTGTCAGCAGTTCTGACAGGAACACTGAAGCTTTCTTT
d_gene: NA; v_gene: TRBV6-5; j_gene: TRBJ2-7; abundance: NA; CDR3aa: CASSYSMTGAYEQYF; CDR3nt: TGTGCCAGCAGTTACTCGATGACAGGCGCTTACGAGCAGTACTTC
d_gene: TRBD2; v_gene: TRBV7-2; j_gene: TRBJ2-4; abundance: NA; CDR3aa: CASSLEYSGGEYF; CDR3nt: TGTGCCAGCAGCTTAGAGTACAGCGGGGGGGAGTACTTC
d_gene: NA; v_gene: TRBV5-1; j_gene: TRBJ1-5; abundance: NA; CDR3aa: CAGAKSHNQPQHF; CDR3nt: TGCGCCGGCGCCAAGTCCCATAATCAGCCCCAGCATTTT
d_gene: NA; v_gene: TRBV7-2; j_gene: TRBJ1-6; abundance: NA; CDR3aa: CASSLVGGGSPLHF; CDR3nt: TGTGCCAGCAGCTTAGTGGGGGGAGGCTCACCCCTCCACTTT
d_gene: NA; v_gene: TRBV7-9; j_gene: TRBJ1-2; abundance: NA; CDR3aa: CASSSSLRGWSGYGYTF; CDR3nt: TGTGCCAGCAGCTCCTCACTCAGGGGCTGGTCAGGCTATGGCTACACCTTC
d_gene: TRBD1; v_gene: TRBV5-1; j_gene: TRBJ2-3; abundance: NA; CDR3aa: CASSTQGSPTDTQYF; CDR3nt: TGCGCCAGCAGCACACAGGGGAGTCCCACAGATACGCAGTATTTT
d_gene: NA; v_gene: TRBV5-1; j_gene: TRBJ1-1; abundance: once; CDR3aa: CASSLGVRTEAFF; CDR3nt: TGCGCCAGCAGCTTGGGGGTTCGCACTGAAGCTTTCTTT
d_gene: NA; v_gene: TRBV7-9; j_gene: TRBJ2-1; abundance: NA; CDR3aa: CASSPWRVRYNEQFF; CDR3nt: TGTGCCAGCAGCCCGTGGCGCGTCCGCTACAATGAGCAGTTCTTC
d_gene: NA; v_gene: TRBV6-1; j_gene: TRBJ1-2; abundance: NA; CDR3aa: CASSDGGGYTF; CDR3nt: TGTGCCAGCAGTGACGGGGGTGGCTACACCTTC
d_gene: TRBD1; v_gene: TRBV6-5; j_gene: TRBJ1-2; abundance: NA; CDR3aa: CASLSVWDRSYGYTF; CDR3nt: TGTGCCAGCCTTTCTGTCTGGGACAGGTCCTATGGCTACACCTTC
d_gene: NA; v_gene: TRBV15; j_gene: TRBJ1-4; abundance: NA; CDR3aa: CATSRDHTTTNEKLFF; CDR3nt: TGTGCCACCAGCAGAGATCATACCACAACTAATGAAAAACTGTTTTTT
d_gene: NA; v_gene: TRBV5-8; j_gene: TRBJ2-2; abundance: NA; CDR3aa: CASSFLALNTGELFF; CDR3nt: TGTGCCAGCAGCTTTCTAGCGCTGAACACCGGGGAGCTGTTTTTT
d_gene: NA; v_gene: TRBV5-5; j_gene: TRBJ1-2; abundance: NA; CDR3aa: CASSLGPRANYGYTF; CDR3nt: TGTGCCAGCAGCTTGGGTCCCCGAGCAAACTATGGCTACACCTTC
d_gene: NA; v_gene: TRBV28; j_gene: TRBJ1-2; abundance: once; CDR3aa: CASSSDGLYGYTF; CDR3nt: TGTGCCAGCAGTTCGGACGGATTATATGGCTACACCTTC
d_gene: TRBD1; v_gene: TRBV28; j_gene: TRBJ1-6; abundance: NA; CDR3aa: CASRTGGASPLHF; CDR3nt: TGTGCCAGCAGGACAGGGGGCGCTTCACCCCTCCACTTT
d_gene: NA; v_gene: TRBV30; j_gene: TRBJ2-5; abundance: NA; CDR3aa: CAWSGYQETQYF; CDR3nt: TGTGCCTGGAGTGGGTACCAAGAGACCCAGTACTTC
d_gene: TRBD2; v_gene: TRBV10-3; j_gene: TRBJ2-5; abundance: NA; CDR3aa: CAIATSGGETQYF; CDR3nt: TGTGCCATCGCGACTAGCGGGGGAGAGACCCAGTACTTC
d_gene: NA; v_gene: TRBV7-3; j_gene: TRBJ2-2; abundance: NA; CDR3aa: CASSLTGTLNTGELFF; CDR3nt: TGTGCCAGCAGCTTAACGGGGACACTCAACACCGGGGAGCTGTTTTTT
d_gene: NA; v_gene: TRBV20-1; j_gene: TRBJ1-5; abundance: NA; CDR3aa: CSASMERGNQPQHF; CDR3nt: TGCAGTGCTAGTATGGAGCGGGGCAATCAGCCCCAGCATTTT
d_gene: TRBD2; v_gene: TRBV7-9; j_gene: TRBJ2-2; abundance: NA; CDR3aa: CASSPRGEAPNTGELFF; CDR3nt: TGTGCCAGCAGCCCCCGGGGGGAGGCCCCGAACACCGGGGAGCTGTTTTTT
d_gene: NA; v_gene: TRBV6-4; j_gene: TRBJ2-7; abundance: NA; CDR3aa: CASRIDQFGEQYF; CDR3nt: TGTGCCAGCAGAATAGATCAATTCGGGGAGCAGTACTTC